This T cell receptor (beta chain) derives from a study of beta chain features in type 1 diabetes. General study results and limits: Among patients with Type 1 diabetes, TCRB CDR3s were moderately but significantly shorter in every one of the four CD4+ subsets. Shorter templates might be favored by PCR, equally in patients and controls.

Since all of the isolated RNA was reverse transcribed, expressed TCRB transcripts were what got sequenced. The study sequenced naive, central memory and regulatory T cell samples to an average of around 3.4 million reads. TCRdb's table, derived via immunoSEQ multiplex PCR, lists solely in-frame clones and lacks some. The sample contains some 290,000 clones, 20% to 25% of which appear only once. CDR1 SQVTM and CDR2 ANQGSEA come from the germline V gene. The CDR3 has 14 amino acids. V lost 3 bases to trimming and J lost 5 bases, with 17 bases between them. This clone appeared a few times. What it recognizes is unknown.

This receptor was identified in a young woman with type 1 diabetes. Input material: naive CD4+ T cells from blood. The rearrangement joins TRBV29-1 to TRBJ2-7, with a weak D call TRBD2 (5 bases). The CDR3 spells CSVEFTRFRHEQYF. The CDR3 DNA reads TGCAGCGTTGAGTTTACTAGATTCCGGCACGAGCAGTACTTC.